The rows below give T cell receptor beta chains drawn from one sample of a study of blood T cell repertoires in COVID-19. Generated by immunoSEQ multiplex PCR, the TCRdb table keeps only in-frame clones and is missing some. The sample contains roughly 140,000 clones, approximately 78% of which appear only once. The sequenced material came from peripheral blood. The source is an elderly woman with acute or convalescent COVID-19. CDR3s include the opening cysteine and the closing phenylalanine or tryptophan. D genes are given only for firm matches. A clone size is listed for some rows: how often the clone was seen (once, few, many), or a class if it is expanded.

clone size: -; V gene: TRBV28; J gene: TRBJ2-1; D gene: TRBD1; CDR3 protein: CASSLQTGTGGPYNEQFF; CDR3 DNA: TGTGCCAGCAGTTTACAGACGGGGACAGGGGGGCCCTACAATGAGCAGTTCTTC
clone size: -; V gene: TRBV15; J gene: TRBJ2-1; D gene: TRBD2; CDR3 protein: CATSRDTSERQFF; CDR3 DNA: TGTGCCACCAGCAGAGATACTAGCGAGCGGCAGTTCTTC
clone size: -; V gene: TRBV2; J gene: TRBJ1-5; D gene: TRBD1; CDR3 protein: CASGGFRTGNQPQHF; CDR3 DNA: TGTGCCAGCGGGGGGTTCAGGACAGGGAATCAGCCCCAGCATTTT
clone size: -; V gene: TRBV15; J gene: TRBJ2-2; D gene: -; CDR3 protein: CATSRRQAGELFF; CDR3 DNA: TGTGCCACCAGCAGGAGACAGGCCGGGGAGCTGTTTTTT
clone size: -; V gene: TRBV10-3; J gene: TRBJ1-1; D gene: -; CDR3 protein: CAALPRVSGTEAFF; CDR3 DNA: TGTGCCGCCCTCCCTCGGGTTAGCGGCACTGAAGCTTTCTTT
clone size: -; V gene: TRBV27; J gene: TRBJ1-2; D gene: TRBD1; CDR3 protein: CASSLWAGGQGLHGYTF; CDR3 DNA: TGTGCCAGCAGTTTATGGGCCGGGGGACAGGGGTTACATGGCTACACCTTC
clone size: -; V gene: TRBV3-1/TRBV3-2; J gene: TRBJ2-4; D gene: TRBD2; CDR3 protein: CASSLSGSENIQYF; CDR3 DNA: TGTGCCAGCAGCCTGAGCGGGAGTGAGAACATTCAGTACTTC
clone size: -; V gene: TRBV5-1; J gene: TRBJ1-6; D gene: -; CDR3 protein: CASSLATNSPLHF; CDR3 DNA: TGCGCCAGCAGCTTGGCTACCAATTCACCCCTCCACTTT
clone size: once; V gene: TRBV11-2; J gene: TRBJ2-7; D gene: -; CDR3 protein: CASSSTLRMYEQYF; CDR3 DNA: TGTGCCAGCAGCTCTACACTAAGGATGTACGAGCAGTACTTC
clone size: -; V gene: TRBV4-1; J gene: TRBJ2-1; D gene: -; CDR3 protein: CASSHTSSYNEQFF; CDR3 DNA: TGCGCCAGCAGCCACACGAGCTCCTACAATGAGCAGTTCTTC
clone size: -; V gene: TRBV5-5; J gene: TRBJ1-1; D gene: TRBD1; CDR3 protein: CASSLNPQGANTEAFF; CDR3 DNA: TGTGCCAGCAGCTTAAACCCACAGGGGGCGAACACTGAAGCTTTCTTT
clone size: -; V gene: TRBV29-1; J gene: TRBJ1-4; D gene: -; CDR3 protein: CSVVQGLGEKLFF; CDR3 DNA: TGCAGCGTTGTGCAGGGGTTAGGCGAAAAACTGTTTTTT
clone size: -; V gene: TRBV6-5; J gene: TRBJ2-5; D gene: TRBD2; CDR3 protein: CASSLGRDFQETQYF; CDR3 DNA: TGTGCCAGCAGCCTCGGGAGGGACTTTCAAGAGACCCAGTACTTC
clone size: -; V gene: TRBV2; J gene: TRBJ2-2; D gene: TRBD2; CDR3 protein: CASTSGVNTGELFF; CDR3 DNA: TGTGCCAGCACTAGCGGGGTTAACACCGGGGAGCTGTTTTTT
clone size: few; V gene: TRBV2; J gene: TRBJ2-7; D gene: TRBD1; CDR3 protein: CASSDLGTGVYEQYF; CDR3 DNA: TGTGCCAGCAGTGATCTCGGGACAGGGGTCTACGAGCAGTACTTC
clone size: -; V gene: TRBV10-1; J gene: TRBJ2-4; D gene: -; CDR3 protein: CASPRNIQYF; CDR3 DNA: TGCGCCAGCCCCCGAAACATTCAGTACTTC
clone size: -; V gene: TRBV20-1; J gene: TRBJ2-7; D gene: -; CDR3 protein: CSASLISGGLLGEQYF; CDR3 DNA: TGCAGTGCTAGTTTGATTTCGGGGGGCCTGTTGGGTGAGCAGTACTTC
clone size: -; V gene: TRBV4-1; J gene: TRBJ2-7; D gene: -; CDR3 protein: CASREIPISSYEQYF; CDR3 DNA: TGCGCCAGCAGGGAGATACCCATCAGCTCCTACGAGCAGTACTTC
clone size: -; V gene: TRBV6-5; J gene: TRBJ1-5; D gene: -; CDR3 protein: CASRRWGTGQPQHF; CDR3 DNA: TGTGCCAGCAGGAGATGGGGGACTGGTCAGCCCCAGCATTTT
clone size: -; V gene: TRBV6-5; J gene: TRBJ2-7; D gene: TRBD1; CDR3 protein: CASSSDRDVGYEQYF; CDR3 DNA: TGTGCCAGCAGTTCCGACAGGGACGTAGGCTACGAGCAGTACTTC
clone size: -; V gene: TRBV5-1; J gene: TRBJ2-7; D gene: TRBD2; CDR3 protein: CASSLTAGGVEQYF; CDR3 DNA: TGCGCCAGCAGCTTGACAGCGGGAGGGGTCGAGCAGTACTTC
clone size: -; V gene: TRBV28; J gene: TRBJ1-4; D gene: TRBD1; CDR3 protein: CASRPGQGHEKLFF; CDR3 DNA: TGTGCCAGCAGGCCGGGACAGGGACATGAAAAACTGTTTTTT
clone size: once; V gene: TRBV2; J gene: TRBJ1-3; D gene: -; CDR3 protein: CASFRDSGNTIYF; CDR3 DNA: TGTGCCAGCTTCCGGGACTCTGGAAACACCATATATTTT
clone size: few; V gene: TRBV5-1; J gene: TRBJ2-2; D gene: -; CDR3 protein: CASSLTPQGNTGELFF; CDR3 DNA: TGCGCCAGCAGCTTGACCCCACAGGGGAACACCGGGGAGCTGTTTTTT
clone size: -; V gene: TRBV6-5; J gene: TRBJ1-2; D gene: -; CDR3 protein: CASSYRPGLAYYGYTF; CDR3 DNA: TGTGCCAGCAGTTACCGACCGGGACTCGCGTACTATGGCTACACCTTC